This TCR beta chain was documented in a study of control samples from healthy donors and cancer patients (TCRdb year 2020). Libraries were built with the immunoSEQ multiplex PCR assay. The immuneACCESS repertoire file appears here via TCRdb, limited to in-frame rearrangements. These files lack a portion of the clones; in checked studies, under half of the deficit traces to unresolved V genes, and the cause of the others is not known. This sample has 2,000 to 2,500 clones in its table, and about 98% of those were observed once. The ten largest account for roughly 1.8% of the sample. Regarding this clone: Its antigen specificity is not known. Per-nucleotide qualities are absent, and no much larger clonotype sits a single base away.

Trimming removed 1 base from V and 3 bases from J; the gene matches leave 3 bases unexplained. Counted from cysteine to phenylalanine, this CDR3 has 15 amino acids. This entry keeps only the CDR3 DNA: 45 bases, framed from base 1. According to the germline V gene, CDR1 reads SGHTA and CDR2 reads FQGNSA. The rearranged segments are TRBV7-2 and TRBJ1-3; TRBD1 agrees with 7 junctional bases. The clonotype comes from a man between 70 and 80 years old with head and neck cancer. Material for sequencing was PBMCs. The nucleotide sequence reads as follows: TGTGCCAGCAGCTTAGAAGGGACAGTTGGAAACACCATATATTTT. Translated, this gives CASSLEGTVGNTIYF.